What follows is one T cell receptor beta chain and its context. These data belong to a study of blood T cell repertoires in COVID-19. Background on the study: PBMCs, B-cell-depleted T cells, or T cells provided the cDNA or gDNA that made up the material.

Original methodology: Cell counts per sample came from amplifying reference gene primers. Data came from immunoSEQ multiplex PCR; TCRdb stores just in-frame clones and leaves some out. V and J calls and clone size are given by that table; D and trimming were obtained from the DNA. Among tens of thousands of clones, about 78% were seen once, and the ten largest hold 50%. The sample comprised peripheral blood. The clonotype originates from a woman aged 80 or over with acute or convalescent COVID-19.

The CDR3: CASSLTPAAVAGGPNTGELFF. CDR3 in DNA: TGTGCCAGCAGCTTAACCCCGGCAGCCGTTGCGGGAGGGCCGAACACCGGGGAGCTGTTTTTT. The chain is built from TRBV7-3 and TRBJ2-2; TRBD2 agrees at 9 bases. Germline CDR1 SGHTA, CDR2 FQGTGA. There are 21 residues in the CDR3. The V and J ends lost 0 bases and 0 bases, in that order; junction bases with no gene match: 14.